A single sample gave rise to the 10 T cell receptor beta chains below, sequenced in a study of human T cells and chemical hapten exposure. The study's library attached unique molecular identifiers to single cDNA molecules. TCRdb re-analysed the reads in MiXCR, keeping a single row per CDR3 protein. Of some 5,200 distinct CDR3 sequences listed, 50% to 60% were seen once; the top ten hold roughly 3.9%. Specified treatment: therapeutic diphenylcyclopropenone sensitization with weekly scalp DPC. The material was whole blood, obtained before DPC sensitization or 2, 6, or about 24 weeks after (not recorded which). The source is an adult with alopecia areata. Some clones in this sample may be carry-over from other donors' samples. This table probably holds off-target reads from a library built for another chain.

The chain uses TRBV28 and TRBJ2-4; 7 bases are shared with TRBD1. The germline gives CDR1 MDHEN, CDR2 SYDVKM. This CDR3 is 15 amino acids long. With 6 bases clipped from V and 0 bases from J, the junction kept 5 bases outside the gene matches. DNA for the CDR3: TGTGCCAGCAGAGACAGGGTTCTAGCCAAAAACATTCAGTACTTC. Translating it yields CASRDRVLAKNIQYF.

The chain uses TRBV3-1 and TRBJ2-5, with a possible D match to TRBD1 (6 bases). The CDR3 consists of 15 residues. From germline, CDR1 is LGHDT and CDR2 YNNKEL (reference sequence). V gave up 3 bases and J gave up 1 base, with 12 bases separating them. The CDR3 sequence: CASSQDGTSQETQYF. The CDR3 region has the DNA TGTGCCAGCAGCCAGGACGGGACAAGCCAAGAGACCCAGTACTTC.

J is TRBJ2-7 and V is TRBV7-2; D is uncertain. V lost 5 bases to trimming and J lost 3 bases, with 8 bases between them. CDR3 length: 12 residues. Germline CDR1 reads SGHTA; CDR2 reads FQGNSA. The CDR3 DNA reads TGTGCCAGCAGCCCCCCCGACTACGAGCAGTACTTC. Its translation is CASSPPDYEQYF.

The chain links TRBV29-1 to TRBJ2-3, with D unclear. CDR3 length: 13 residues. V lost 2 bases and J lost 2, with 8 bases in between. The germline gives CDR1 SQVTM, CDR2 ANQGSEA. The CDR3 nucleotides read TGCAGCGTTGAATACCCGGTCACAGATACGCAGTATTTT. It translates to CSVEYPVTDTQYF.

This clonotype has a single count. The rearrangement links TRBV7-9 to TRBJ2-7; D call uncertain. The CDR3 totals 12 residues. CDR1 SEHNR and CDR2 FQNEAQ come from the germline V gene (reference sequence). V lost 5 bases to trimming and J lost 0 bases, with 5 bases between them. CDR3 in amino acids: CASSQSSYEQYF. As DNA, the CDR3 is TGTGCCAGCAGCCAGAGCTCCTACGAGCAGTACTTC.

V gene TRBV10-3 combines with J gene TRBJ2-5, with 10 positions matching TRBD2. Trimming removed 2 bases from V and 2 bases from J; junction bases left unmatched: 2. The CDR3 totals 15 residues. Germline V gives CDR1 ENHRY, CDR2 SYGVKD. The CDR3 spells CAISEGTSEQETQYF. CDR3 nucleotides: TGTGCCATCAGTGAGGGGACTAGCGAACAAGAGACCCAGTACTTC.

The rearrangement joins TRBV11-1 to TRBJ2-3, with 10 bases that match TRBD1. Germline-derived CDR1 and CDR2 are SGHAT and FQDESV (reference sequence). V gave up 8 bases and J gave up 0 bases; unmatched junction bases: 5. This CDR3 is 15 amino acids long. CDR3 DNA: TGTGCCAGCCTCCGGACAGGGGGAAGCACAGATACGCAGTATTTT. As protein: CASLRTGGSTDTQYF.

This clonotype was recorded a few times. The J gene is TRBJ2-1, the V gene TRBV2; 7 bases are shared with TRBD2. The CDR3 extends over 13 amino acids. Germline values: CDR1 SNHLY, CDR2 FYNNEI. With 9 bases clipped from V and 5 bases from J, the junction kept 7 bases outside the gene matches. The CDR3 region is CASRLASNNEQFF. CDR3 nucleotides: TGTGCCAGTCGACTAGCTAGCAACAATGAGCAGTTCTTC.

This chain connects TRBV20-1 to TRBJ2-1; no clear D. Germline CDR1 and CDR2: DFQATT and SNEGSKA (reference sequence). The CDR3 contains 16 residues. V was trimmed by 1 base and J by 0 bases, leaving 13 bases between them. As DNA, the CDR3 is TGCAGTGCTAGAGGGCCCTTTGGGGTCTCCTACAATGAGCAGTTCTTC. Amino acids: CSARGPFGVSYNEQFF.

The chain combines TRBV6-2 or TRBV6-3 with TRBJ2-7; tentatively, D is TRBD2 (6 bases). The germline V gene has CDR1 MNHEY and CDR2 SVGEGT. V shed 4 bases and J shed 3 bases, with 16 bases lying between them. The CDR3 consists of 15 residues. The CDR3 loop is CASSFYDAGGYEQYF. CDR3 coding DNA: TGTGCCAGCAGTTTCTACGACGCCGGGGGCTACGAGCAGTACTTC.